Below are 20 T cell receptor beta chains sequenced from a single sample in a study of early T cells in non-severe SARS-CoV-2 infection. One entry per CDR3 protein, called by TCRdb with MiXCR from the 5' RACE reads. The sample includes some 26,000 distinct CDR3 sequences, approximately 4.4% of them seen just once. Specimen: whole blood. The source is an adult who was a healthcare worker with PCR-confirmed SARS-CoV-2 infection or an uninfected control (not recorded which).

This clonotype was seen a handful of times. The CDR3: CASSLISSNFYQETQYF. CDR3 DNA sequence: TGCGCCAGCAGCTTGATCTCATCGAATTTCTACCAAGAGACCCAGTACTTC. The genes are TRBV5-1 and TRBJ2-5; D not certain. In germline, CDR1 is SGHRS, CDR2 YFSETQ. CDR3 length: 17 residues. V lost 1 base and J 0 bases, leaving 16 bases between the germline ends. Filled out from reference TRBV5-1 and TRBJ2-5, the complete variable domain reads KAGVTQTPRYLIKTRGQQVTLSCSPISGHRSVSWYQQTPGQGLQFLFEYFSETQRNKGNFPGRFSGRQFSNSRSEMNVSTLELGDSALYLCASSLISSNFYQETQYFGPGTRLLVL.

This clonotype was picked up many times. V is TRBV12-3 or TRBV12-4 and J is TRBJ2-7, with D unresolved. The ends were cut back, 3 bases at V and 5 bases at J, with 5 bases in the middle. This CDR3 is 11 amino acids long. The CDR3 coding sequence is TGTGCCAGCAGTTTTTCCCACGAGCAGTACTTC. Translated: CASSFSHEQYF.

This clonotype was counted at least ten times. Here the CDR3 DNA reads TGTGCCACCAGTGAAGCCGGGACTCCGCCTAAGCGAATAGCCAAAAACATTCAGTACTTC. It specifies CATSEAGTPPKRIAKNIQYF. This chain uses TRBV24-1 with TRBJ2-4; tentatively, D is TRBD2 (6 bases). From germline, CDR1 is KGHDR and CDR2 SFDVKD. The V end was cut by 4 bases, the J end by 0 bases, with 24 bases between. This CDR3 contains 20 residues.

Comment on this clonotype: The junction differs from germline at one of its ends, possibly a read error. This chain links TRBV28 with TRBJ1-3; no reliable D call. This CDR3 is 16 amino acids long. CDR1 is MDHEN, CDR2 SYDVKM, per germline. DNA for the CDR3: TGTGCCAGCAGTCTGCGACCCCCCGACTCTGAAAACACCATATATTTT. Translating gives CASSLRPPDSENTIYF.

This clonotype was counted ten times or more. The chain is built from TRBV7-2 and TRBJ2-2; 10 bases are shared with TRBD1. CDR1 and CDR2 from the germline V gene are SGHTA and FQGNSA. This CDR3 region has 14 residues. After removal of 6 bases from V and 7 bases from J, the junction contained 5 bases not matched to a gene. The CDR3 here is CASRPGQGFGELFF. CDR3 coding DNA: TGTGCCAGCAGGCCGGGACAGGGGTTCGGGGAGCTGTTTTTT. The whole variable domain, remainder taken from reference TRBV7-2 and TRBJ2-2, is GAGVSQSPSNKVTEKGKDVELRCDPISGHTALYWYRQSLGQGLEFLIYFQGNSAPDKSGLPSDRFSAERTGGSVSTLTIQRTQQEDSAVYLCASRPGQGFGELFFGEGSRLTVL.

V usage is TRBV29-1 and J usage is TRBJ2-1, with TRBD2 matching over 8 bases. Trimming removed 6 bases from V and 6 bases from J; junction bases left unmatched: 4. CDR1 and CDR2 (germline): SQVTM, ANQGSEA. The CDR3 totals 12 residues. The CDR3 protein is CSVGRVANEQFF. CDR3 bases: TGCAGCGTCGGGAGGGTCGCCAATGAGCAGTTCTTC.

This clonotype was counted between two and nine times. The chain couples TRBV7-9 to TRBJ2-7; the D call may be TRBD1 or TRBD2 (5 bases each). Trimming took 5 bases from V and 3 from J, leaving 14 bases between them. This CDR3 contains 14 residues. The germline CDR1 and CDR2 sequences are SEHNR and FQNEAQ (reference sequence). In nucleotides, the CDR3 is TGTGCCAGCAGCCCGAGGGACGGACTCTACGAGCAGTACTTC. Translation: CASSPRDGLYEQYF.

This clonotype was picked up many times. The chain links TRBV11-2 to TRBJ2-3, with 7 positions matching TRBD1. V shed 5 bases, J shed 7 bases, and the junction held 12 bases outside the gene matches. This CDR3 is 15 amino acids long. Germline lookup yields CDR1 SGHAT and CDR2 FQNNGV. This CDR3 reads CASSTLRGPPNTQYF. Written as DNA, the CDR3 is TGTGCCAGCAGCACTTTAAGGGGGCCGCCAAATACGCAGTATTTT. Full variable domain (rest looked up from reference TRBV11-2 and TRBJ2-3): EAGVAQSPRYKIIEKRQSVAFWCNPISGHATLYWYQQILGQGPKLLIQFQNNGVVDDSQLPKDRFSAERLKGVDSTLKIQPAKLEDSAVYLCASSTLRGPPNTQYFGPGTRLTVL.

This clonotype was observed at least ten times. The gene calls are TRBV28 and TRBJ2-7, with 7 bases lining up with TRBD2. V lost 2 bases and J lost 2; bases outside the gene matches: 3. CDR1 is MDHEN and CDR2 is SYDVKM in the germline V gene. This CDR3 has 14 residues. CDR3 sequence (DNA): TGTGCCAGCAGTTTAGCGGGAGAACCCTACGAGCAGTACTTC. Amino acid sequence: CASSLAGEPYEQYF.

This clonotype occurred many times. The chain employs TRBV24-1 and TRBJ2-5; the D gene is possibly TRBD1 (6 bases). From germline, CDR1 is KGHDR and CDR2 SFDVKD. V gave up 5 bases and J gave up 1 base, with 10 bases separating them. The CDR3 has 14 residues. The DNA of the CDR3 is TGTGCCACCAGTGCATCAGGGGTCCAAGAGACCCAGTACTTC. It is translated as CATSASGVQETQYF.

This clonotype was seen at least ten times. The genes are TRBV27 and TRBJ1-2; 8 bases are shared with TRBD1. The CDR3 has 14 amino acids. V lost 0 bases, J lost 7 bases, and 4 bases stayed unmatched. Germline V gene lookup returns CDR1 MNHEY and CDR2 SMNVEV (reference sequence). The CDR3, as DNA: TGTGCCAGCAGTTTATCGGCAACAGGGGGTGGCTACACCTTC. It yields the protein CASSLSATGGGYTF.

This clonotype showed up many times. The junction shows a germline mismatch at one end, possibly a read error. The V call is TRBV28, the J call TRBJ1-3; D not certain. The CDR3 totals 15 residues. Germline CDR1 is MDHEN and CDR2 is SYDVKM. In DNA, the CDR3 is TGTGCCAGCAGTTCCCCGGGGAGCTCTGAAAACACCATATATTTT. It codes for CASSSPGSSENTIYF.

This clonotype was picked up a small number of times. The V call is TRBV10-3, the J call TRBJ2-1, with 8 bases lining up with TRBD1. The V and J ends lost 10 bases and 4 bases, in that order; junction bases with no gene match: 3. CDR1 and CDR2 (germline): ENHRY, SYGVKD. The CDR3 totals 12 residues. In DNA form, the CDR3 reads TGTGCCACCGGACAGGGATACAATGAGCAGTTCTTC. It is translated as CATGQGYNEQFF.

This clonotype was observed many times. The chain joins TRBV12-3 or TRBV12-4 to TRBJ2-5; D not resolved. This CDR3 comprises 17 residues. Trimming shortened V by 1 base and J by 0 bases, and 15 bases separated the two germline ends. The CDR3 loop reads CASSLVGGQADQETQYF. CDR3 in DNA: TGTGCCAGCAGTTTAGTAGGTGGGCAGGCAGACCAAGAGACCCAGTACTTC.

V gene TRBV20-1 combines with J gene TRBJ2-3; the D is unclear. This CDR3 contains 13 residues. Germline V lookup: CDR1 DFQATT, CDR2 SNEGSKA (reference sequence). V lost 2 bases and J lost 4, with 10 bases in between. CDR3 sequence (DNA): TGCAGTGCTAGACCGACGGGTCCAGATACGCAGTATTTT. Translated, it gives CSARPTGPDTQYF.

This clonotype has ten or more counts. The chain employs TRBV29-1 and TRBJ1-3; no definite D call. Germline-derived CDR1 and CDR2 are SQVTM and ANQGSEA. CDR3 length: 11 residues. V was cut by 3 bases and J by 4 bases, with 4 bases left in between. The CDR3 coding sequence is TGCAGCGTTGACAGGGGAAACACCATATATTTT. It is translated as CSVDRGNTIYF.

This chain links TRBV12-3 or TRBV12-4 with TRBJ2-7, with a weak D call TRBD2 (6 bases). Trimming shortened V by 3 bases and J by 7 bases, and 13 bases separated the two germline ends. CDR3 length: 13 residues. CDR3 loop: CASSLGTSREQYF. The CDR3 DNA sequence: TGTGCCAGCAGTTTGGGGACTTCCAGGGAGCAGTACTTC.

This clonotype was seen a handful of times. This CDR3 reads CASFRGEATNEKLFF. CDR3 bases: TGTGCCAGCTTCAGGGGGGAAGCAACTAATGAAAAACTGTTTTTT. This chain links TRBV28 with TRBJ1-4, with TRBD1 identical over 7 bases. There are 15 residues in the CDR3. V was clipped by 8 bases and J by 0 bases; unmatched bases: 6. Per germline, CDR1 MDHEN and CDR2 SYDVKM.

This clonotype came up a few times. This chain links TRBV7-3 with TRBJ2-2; D remains unclear. V was trimmed by 0 bases and J by 5 bases, leaving 13 bases between them. This CDR3 comprises 16 residues. Germline loops: CDR1 SGHTA, CDR2 FQGTGA. CDR3 bases: TGTGCCAGCAGCTTAACGATGACATACGATACCGGGGAGCTGTTTTTT. Translating it yields CASSLTMTYDTGELFF.

This clonotype was picked up many times. The rearrangement links TRBV27 to TRBJ2-7; D remains unclear. This CDR3 has 11 amino acids. The germline gives CDR1 MNHEY, CDR2 SMNVEV (reference sequence). The ends were cut back, 11 bases at V and 3 bases at J, with 11 bases in the middle. This chain's CDR3 is CASGANYEQYF. CDR3 DNA: TGTGCCTCCGGCGCAAACTACGAGCAGTACTTC.